These 22 T cell receptor beta chains originate from one sample sequenced in a study of blood T cell repertoires in COVID-19. The method was immunoSEQ multiplex PCR; TCRdb's version includes in-frame clones alone and lacks a portion of them. The repertoire holds a few hundred thousand clones, with around nine tenths as singletons. The sequenced sample consisted of PBMCs or T cells enriched from blood (not recorded which). The receptors originated from a woman in her fifties or sixties who had recovered from COVID-19.

The rearrangement uses TRBV9 and TRBJ1-1; D perhaps matches TRBD1 (5 bases). The germline V gene encodes CDR1 SGDLS and CDR2 YYNGEE. This CDR3 is built from 14 residues. Between the trimmed V and J ends, which lost 4 bases and 2 bases, there was a span of 12 bases. The CDR3 nucleotides are TGTGCCAGCAGCCCACTGGGGGGTAACACTGAAGCTTTCTTT. The encoded protein is CASSPLGGNTEAFF.

The rearrangement joins TRBV30 to TRBJ2-7, with 9 bases identical to TRBD2. This CDR3 has 12 amino acids. Germline V gene data show CDR1 as GTSNPN and CDR2 as SVGIG (reference sequence). The J segment lost 6 bases and the V segment lost 8 bases, leaving 8 bases of the junction unmatched. The CDR3 loop is CAGGGGNSEQYF. CDR3 sequence (DNA): TGTGCCGGCGGGGGGGGGAATAGCGAGCAGTACTTC.

This clone was recorded once. V gene TRBV7-2 combines with J gene TRBJ2-1, with 10 bases aligning to TRBD1. The CDR3 length is 16 residues. Germline V gene data show CDR1 as SGHTA and CDR2 as FQGNSA. The V gene end was trimmed by 4 bases and the J gene end by 8 bases; junction bases not matched to a gene: 11. The CDR3 loop reads CASSYTGTGVWDEQFF. The CDR3 region has the DNA TGTGCCAGCAGCTATACCGGGACAGGGGTCTGGGATGAGCAGTTCTTC.

The chain uses TRBV7-9 and TRBJ2-1; unclear D gene. Trimming cost V 3 bases and J 1 base, with 13 bases left between them. Germline CDR1 and CDR2: SEHNR and FQNEAQ (reference sequence). The CDR3 runs 16 residues. DNA of the CDR3: TGTGCCAGCAGCTTTCCGGGTTCGGCTTCCTACAATGAGCAGTTCTTC. Amino acids: CASSFPGSASYNEQFF.

The chain couples TRBV30 to TRBJ1-5, with D possibly TRBD1 on 6 matching bases. The CDR3 is 13 amino acids. Between the trimmed V and J ends, which lost 5 bases and 4 bases, there was a span of 12 bases. From germline, CDR1 is GTSNPN and CDR2 SVGIG (reference sequence). The CDR3, as DNA: TGTGCCTGGTCTTACAGGGTGAATCAGCCCCAGCATTTT. Its translation is CAWSYRVNQPQHF.

This clone was observed a single time. The DNA of the CDR3 is TGTGCCAGCAGTTACGACCCTAGGGGCAGGTCAGGGAACACTGAAGCTTTCTTT. This codes for CASSYDPRGRSGNTEAFF. The gene calls are TRBV27 and TRBJ1-1, with a tentative D call TRBD1 (5 bases). Germline lookup yields CDR1 MNHEY and CDR2 SMNVEV (reference sequence). This CDR3 is 18 amino acids long. Deletions cut 4 bases from V and 1 base from J, with 22 bases between.

The chain employs TRBV10-3 and TRBJ1-2; the D is unclear. The V gene lost 6 bases and the J gene lost 8 bases, with 16 bases spanning the gap. This CDR3 region has 13 residues. Germline-derived CDR1 and CDR2 are ENHRY and SYGVKD. CDR3 bases: TGTGCCATCAGCCGCACTGGGTTGGAGGGCTACACCTTC. The encoded protein is CAISRTGLEGYTF.

The CDR3 DNA sequence: TGTGCCAGCAGTTTAAGGGGCCTCACAGCTTTCTTT. Amino acids: CASSLRGLTAFF. The rearrangement uses TRBV28 and TRBJ1-1, with D possibly TRBD1 on 5 matching bases. Germline CDR1 and CDR2: MDHEN and SYDVKM. Trimming took off 2 bases at V and 10 bases at J, with 11 bases between the two ends. The CDR3 has 12 amino acids.

The rearrangement joins TRBV21-1 to TRBJ2-5; TRBD2 reflects the table's D call only, with no check against the DNA. TRBV21-1 is designated a pseudogene. CDR3 length: 15 amino acids. In DNA, the CDR3 is TGTGCCAGTCCCGGGAGGCAGGGAGGTCAAGAGACCCAGTACTTC. Residues: CASPGRQGGQETQYF.

The chain recombines TRBV28 with TRBJ2-3, with a possible D match to TRBD1 (5 bases). Germline CDR1 and CDR2: MDHEN and SYDVKM. V was trimmed by 3 bases and J by 2 bases, leaving 9 bases between them. The CDR3 is made up of 14 amino acids. CDR3 DNA: TGTGCCAGCAGTTTTGTAGGACACACAGATACGCAGTATTTT. Translation gives CASSFVGHTDTQYF. The complete variable domain, with remaining parts taken from reference TRBV28 and TRBJ2-3, reads DVKVTQSSRYLVKRTGEKVFLECVQDMDHENMFWYRQDPGLGLRLIYFSYDVKMKEKGDIPEGYSVSREKKERFSLILESASTNQTSMYLCASSFVGHTDTQYFGPGTRLTVL.

The chain couples TRBV6-2 or TRBV6-3 to TRBJ1-3; unclear D gene. CDR3 length: 13 amino acids. CDR1 is MNHEY, CDR2 SVGEGT, per germline. V was clipped by 2 bases and J by 4 bases, with 6 bases between them. The CDR3 region is CASSYDRGNTIYF. The CDR3 DNA reads TGTGCCAGCAGTTACGATAGAGGAAACACCATATATTTT.

The chain couples TRBV4-1 to TRBJ1-4; D remains ambiguous. The CDR3 has 16 residues. V lost 4 bases, J lost 0 bases, and 12 bases lay in between. CDR1 and CDR2 from the germline V gene are MGHRA and YSYEKL. The CDR3 protein is CASSRQIIATNEKLFF. The CDR3 DNA follows: TGCGCCAGCAGCCGCCAGATTATTGCAACTAATGAAAAACTGTTTTTT.

V gene TRBV12-5 combines with J gene TRBJ2-7; the D is unclear. The germline gives CDR1 LGHNT, CDR2 FRNRAP. The V end lost 5 bases, the J end lost 4 bases, and 9 bases lay between the germline ends. The CDR3 spans 12 residues. The CDR3 here is CASGPNLYEQYF. The DNA of the CDR3 is TGTGCTAGTGGTCCCAACTTGTACGAGCAGTACTTC.

The V gene is TRBV19, the J gene TRBJ1-5; 8 positions agree with TRBD1. The V and J ends lost 4 bases and 6 bases, in that order; junction bases with no gene match: 8. The germline gives CDR1 LNHDA, CDR2 SQIVND (reference sequence). The CDR3 extends over 15 amino acids. The CDR3 here is CASSRRQGTGQPQHF. The DNA of the CDR3 is TGTGCCAGTAGTAGGCGACAGGGGACGGGTCAGCCCCAGCATTTT.

The chain links TRBV5-1 to TRBJ2-3; TRBD2 might be the D (6 bases). The CDR3 totals 17 residues. Trimming removed 1 base from V and 5 bases from J, with 20 bases in between. CDR1 is SGHRS, CDR2 YFSETQ, per germline. The CDR3 region is CASSLRPGPEGGDTQYF. CDR3 bases: TGCGCCAGCAGCTTGAGGCCGGGCCCCGAGGGAGGAGATACGCAGTATTTT.

The chain employs TRBV19 and TRBJ1-2; D is perhaps TRBD1 (5 bases). This CDR3 is built from 12 residues. Per germline, CDR1 LNHDA and CDR2 SQIVND (reference sequence). Between the trimmed V and J ends, which lost 3 bases and 5 bases, there was a span of 7 bases. The CDR3 loop is CASSISGYGYTF. CDR3 DNA: TGTGCCAGTAGTATTTCAGGGTATGGCTACACCTTC. Complete variable domain (other parts from reference TRBV19 and TRBJ1-2): DGGITQSPKYLFRKEGQNVTLSCEQNLNHDAMYWYRQDPGQGLRLIYYSQIVNDFQKGDIAEGYSVSREKKESFPLTVTSAQKNPTAFYLCASSISGYGYTFGSGTRLTVV.

The gene calls are TRBV6-5 and TRBJ1-3; D may be TRBD1 (5 bases). CDR1 and CDR2 (germline): MNHEY, SVGAGI. The V gene lost 2 bases and the J gene lost 1 base, with 9 bases spanning the gap. The CDR3 has 15 residues. CDR3 sequence: CASSYDGGSGNTIYF. For the CDR3, the DNA is TGTGCCAGCAGTTACGACGGGGGGTCTGGAAACACCATATATTTT.

The chain has TRBV11-2 and TRBJ2-7; D may be TRBD2 (6 bases). CDR1 and CDR2 from the germline V gene are SGHAT and FQNNGV. The CDR3 is 16 residues long. V shed 2 bases and J shed 7 bases, with 21 bases lying between them. The CDR3 region is CASSLWGGELRGEQYF. In DNA form, the CDR3 reads TGTGCCAGCAGCTTATGGGGAGGAGAGCTCCGGGGAGAGCAGTACTTC.

The chain is built from TRBV28 and TRBJ2-7; TRBD1 matches 9 bases. Germline CDR1 is MDHEN and CDR2 is SYDVKM. V was pared by 8 bases and J by 3 bases, with 11 bases of the junction left unmatched. This CDR3 has 15 residues. Written as DNA, the CDR3 is TGTGCCAGCGGATCACCGGGACAGGGCGTCTACGAGCAGTACTTC. Its protein is CASGSPGQGVYEQYF.

The chain links TRBV24-1 to TRBJ1-2; D is perhaps TRBD1 (6 bases). V lost 2 bases and J 4 bases, leaving 10 bases between the germline ends. Germline V CDR1 and CDR2: KGHDR, SFDVKD. The CDR3 runs to 14 residues. The CDR3 DNA is TGTGCCACCAGTGATTCGGGACAAGCCTATGGCTACACCTTC. Its protein is CATSDSGQAYGYTF.

The rearrangement links TRBV28 to TRBJ2-2; maybe TRBD1 (7 bases). The V end was cut by 5 bases, the J end by 6 bases, with 16 bases between. CDR1 MDHEN and CDR2 SYDVKM come from the germline V gene. The length of the CDR3 is 15 residues. The chain's CDR3 is CASSKAGGSAGELFF. The CDR3 region has the DNA TGTGCCAGCAGTAAGGCAGGGGGGTCGGCCGGGGAGCTGTTTTTT.

J is TRBJ1-6 and V is TRBV7-2; D remains ambiguous. Germline lookup yields CDR1 SGHTA and CDR2 FQGNSA. This CDR3 is 17 amino acids long. V gave up 3 bases and J gave up 0 bases, with 12 bases separating them. The chain's CDR3 is CASSFFAGSSYNSPLHF. CDR3 DNA sequence: TGTGCCAGCAGCTTTTTTGCTGGCAGCTCCTATAATTCACCCCTCCACTTT.